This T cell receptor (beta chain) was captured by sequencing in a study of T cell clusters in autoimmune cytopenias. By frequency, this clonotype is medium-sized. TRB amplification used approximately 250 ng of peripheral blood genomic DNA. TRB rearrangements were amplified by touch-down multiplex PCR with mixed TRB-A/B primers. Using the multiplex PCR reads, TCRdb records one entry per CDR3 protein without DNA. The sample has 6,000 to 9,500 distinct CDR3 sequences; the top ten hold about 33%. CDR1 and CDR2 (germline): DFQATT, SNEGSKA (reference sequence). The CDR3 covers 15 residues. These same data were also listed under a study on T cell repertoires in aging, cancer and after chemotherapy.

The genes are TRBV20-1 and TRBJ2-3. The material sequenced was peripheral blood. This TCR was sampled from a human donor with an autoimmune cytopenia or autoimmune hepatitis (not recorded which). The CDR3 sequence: CSASKLLTRTDTQYF.